Detailed here is one T cell receptor (beta chain). The antigen is undetermined. The data stem from a study of CD8+CD57+ T cells in acquired aplastic anemia. Background on the study: Isolated CD4+ and CD8+ cells, once sorted, yielded DNA averaging roughly 3 ug. Study results and caveats: Shared by patients and controls, approximately 29 CD8+ CDR3s were abundant in patients.

Patients sequenced had flow cytometry evidence of CD8+CD57+ cell expansion. The patients, all of them, had severe acquired aplastic anemia. Sampling of blood occurred while the patients had still received no therapy. Trimming at V came to 6 bases and at J to 6 bases, leaving 10 bases not matched to a gene. The germline gives CDR1 LNHDA, CDR2 SQIVND (reference sequence). The CDR3 spans 15 residues. The study profiled TCR beta VDJ and CDR3 using genomic DNA as template. TCRdb analysed the reads with MiXCR anew, one entry per CDR3 protein. The table shows 260,000 or so distinct CDR3 sequences, with around 46% occurring only once.

The chain has TRBV19 and TRBJ2-1, with TRBD1 matching 8 bases. Sequencing was done on a sample of sorted CD4+, CD8+, or CD8+CD57+ T cells (not recorded which) from PBMCs. This clonotype originated in a human donor with aplastic anemia. CDR3 region: CASSPNPGQGNEQFF. In DNA form, the CDR3 reads TGTGCCAGTAGCCCCAACCCCGGACAGGGCAATGAGCAGTTCTTC.